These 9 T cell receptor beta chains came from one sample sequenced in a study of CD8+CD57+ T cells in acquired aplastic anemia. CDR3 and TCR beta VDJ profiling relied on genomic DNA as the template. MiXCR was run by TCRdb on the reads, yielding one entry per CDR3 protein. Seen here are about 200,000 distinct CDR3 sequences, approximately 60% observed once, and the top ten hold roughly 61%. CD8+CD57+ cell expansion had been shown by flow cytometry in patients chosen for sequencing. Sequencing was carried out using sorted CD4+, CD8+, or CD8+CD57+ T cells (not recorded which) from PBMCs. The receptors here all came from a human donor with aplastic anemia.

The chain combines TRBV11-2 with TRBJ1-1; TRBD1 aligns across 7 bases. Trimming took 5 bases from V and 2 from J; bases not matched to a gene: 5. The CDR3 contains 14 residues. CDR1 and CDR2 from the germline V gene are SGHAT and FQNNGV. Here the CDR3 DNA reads TGTGCCAGCAGCCCCAGGGGGGGAAACACTGAAGCTTTCTTT. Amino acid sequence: CASSPRGGNTEAFF. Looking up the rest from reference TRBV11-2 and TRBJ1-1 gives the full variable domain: EAGVAQSPRYKIIEKRQSVAFWCNPISGHATLYWYQQILGQGPKLLIQFQNNGVVDDSQLPKDRFSAERLKGVDSTLKIQPAKLEDSAVYLCASSPRGGNTEAFFGQGTRLTVV.

CDR3 DNA sequence: TGTGCCAGCAGCCAGGGACAGGGGCATAATTCACCCCTCCACTTT. It is translated as CASSQGQGHNSPLHF. The rearrangement links TRBV7-2 to TRBJ1-6; 10 nucleotides line up with TRBD1. The CDR3 loop spans 15 amino acids. Germline V gene sequence: CDR1 SGHTA, CDR2 FQGNSA. V lost 5 bases, J lost 5 bases, and 3 bases stayed unmatched. Full variable domain (remainder filled in from reference TRBV7-2 and TRBJ1-6): GAGVSQSPSNKVTEKGKDVELRCDPISGHTALYWYRQSLGQGLEFLIYFQGNSAPDKSGLPSDRFSAERTGGSVSTLTIQRTQQEDSAVYLCASSQGQGHNSPLHFGNGTRLTVT.

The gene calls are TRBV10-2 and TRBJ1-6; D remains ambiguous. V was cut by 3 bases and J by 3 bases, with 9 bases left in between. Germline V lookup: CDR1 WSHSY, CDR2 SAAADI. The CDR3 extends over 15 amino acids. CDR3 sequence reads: CASSERASYNSPLHF. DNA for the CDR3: TGCGCCAGCAGTGAAAGGGCCAGCTATAATTCACCCCTCCACTTT.

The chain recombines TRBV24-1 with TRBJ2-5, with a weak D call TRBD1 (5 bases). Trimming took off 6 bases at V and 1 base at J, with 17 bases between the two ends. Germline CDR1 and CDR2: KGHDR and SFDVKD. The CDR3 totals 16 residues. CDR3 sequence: CATSNSAADSQETQYF. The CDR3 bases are TGTGCCACCAGTAACTCGGCGGCAGACAGCCAAGAGACCCAGTACTTC.

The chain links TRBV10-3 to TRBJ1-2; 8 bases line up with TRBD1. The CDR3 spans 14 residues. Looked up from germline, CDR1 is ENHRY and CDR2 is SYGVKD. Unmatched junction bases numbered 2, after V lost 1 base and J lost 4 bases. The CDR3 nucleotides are TGTGCCATCAGTGAGTGGGACAGGTCCTATGGCTACACCTTC. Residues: CAISEWDRSYGYTF.

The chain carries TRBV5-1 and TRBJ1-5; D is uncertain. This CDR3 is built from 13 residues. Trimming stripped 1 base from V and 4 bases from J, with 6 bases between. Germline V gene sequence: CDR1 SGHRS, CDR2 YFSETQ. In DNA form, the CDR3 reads TGCGCCAGCAGCTTGAGGGCTAATCAGCCCCAGCATTTT. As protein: CASSLRANQPQHF. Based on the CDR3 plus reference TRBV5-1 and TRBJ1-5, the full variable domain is KAGVTQTPRYLIKTRGQQVTLSCSPISGHRSVSWYQQTPGQGLQFLFEYFSETQRNKGNFPGRFSGRQFSNSRSEMNVSTLELGDSALYLCASSLRANQPQHFGDGTRLSIL.

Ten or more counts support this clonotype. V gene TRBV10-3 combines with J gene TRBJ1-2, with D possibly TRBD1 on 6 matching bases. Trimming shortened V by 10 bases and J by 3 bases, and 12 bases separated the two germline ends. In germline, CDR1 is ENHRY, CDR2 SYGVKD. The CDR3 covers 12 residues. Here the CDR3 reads CANQGTDYGYTF. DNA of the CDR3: TGTGCCAACCAGGGGACGGACTATGGCTACACCTTC.

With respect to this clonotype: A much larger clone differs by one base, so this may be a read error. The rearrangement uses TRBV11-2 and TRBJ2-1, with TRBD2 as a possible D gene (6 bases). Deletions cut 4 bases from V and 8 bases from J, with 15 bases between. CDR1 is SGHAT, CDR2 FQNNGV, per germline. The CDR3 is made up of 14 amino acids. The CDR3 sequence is CASSSAGGADEQFF. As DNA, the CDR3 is TGTGCCAGCAGCTCAGCAGGCGGGGCAGATGAGCAGTTCTTC.

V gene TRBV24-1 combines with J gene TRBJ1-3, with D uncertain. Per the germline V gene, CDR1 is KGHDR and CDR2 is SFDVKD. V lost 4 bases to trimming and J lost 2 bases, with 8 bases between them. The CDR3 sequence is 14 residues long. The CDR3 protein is CATSDASAGNTIYF. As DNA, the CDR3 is TGTGCCACCAGTGACGCATCCGCTGGAAACACCATATATTTT.